This T cell receptor beta chain is from a study of blood T cell repertoires in COVID-19. Study details: There were acute and convalescent COVID-19 samples, and they came from the United States, Italy and Spain.

Study processing details: Estimation of nucleated cell counts relied on the amplification of reference gene primers. Libraries were prepared by immunoSEQ multiplex PCR; TCRdb keeps only in-frame clonotypes and omits some of them. V and J calls and clone size are as listed in that table; D and trimming were resolved from the DNA. Of 150,000 to 200,000 clones listed, 80% to 90% are singletons. The sequenced sample was peripheral blood. The sequence was obtained from a woman younger than 35 who had recovered from COVID-19.

CDR3 DNA: TGTGCCAGCAGTTACTTCGACAGCGCTATGAATGGCTACACCTTC. This encodes CASSYFDSAMNGYTF. The chain couples TRBV6-5 to TRBJ1-2; D is possibly TRBD1 (5 bases). The germline gives CDR1 MNHEY, CDR2 SVGAGI. V was shortened by 1 base and J by 6 bases, with 15 bases between the two germline ends. The CDR3 consists of 15 residues.